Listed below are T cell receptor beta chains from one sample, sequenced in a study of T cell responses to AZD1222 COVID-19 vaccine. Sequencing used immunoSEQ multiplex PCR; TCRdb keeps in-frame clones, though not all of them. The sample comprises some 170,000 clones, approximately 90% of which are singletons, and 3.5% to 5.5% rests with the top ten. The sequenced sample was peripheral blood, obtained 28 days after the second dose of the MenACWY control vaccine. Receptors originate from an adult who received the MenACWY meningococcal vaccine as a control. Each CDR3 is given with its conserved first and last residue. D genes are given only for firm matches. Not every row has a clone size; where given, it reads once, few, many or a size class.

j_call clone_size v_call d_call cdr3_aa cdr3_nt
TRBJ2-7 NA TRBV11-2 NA CASSLQRGINYEQYF TGTGCCAGCAGCTTGCAAAGGGGAATTAACTACGAGCAGTACTTC
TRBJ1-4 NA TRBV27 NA CASSPASPRTNEKLFF TGTGCCAGCAGTCCAGCGTCCCCACGGACTAATGAAAAACTGTTTTTT
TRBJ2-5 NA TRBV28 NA CASRARFLPRTQYF TGTGCCAGCAGGGCCAGGTTCTTACCCCGCACCCAGTACTTC
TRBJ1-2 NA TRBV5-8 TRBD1 CASSYRQGSYYGYTF TGTGCCAGCAGCTACCGACAGGGAAGTTACTATGGCTACACCTTC
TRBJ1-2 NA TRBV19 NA CASAGEVYGYTF TGTGCCAGCGCTGGGGAGGTTTATGGCTACACCTTC
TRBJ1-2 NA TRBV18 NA CASSPRDPYYGYTF TGTGCCAGCTCACCCCGGGACCCTTACTATGGCTACACCTTC
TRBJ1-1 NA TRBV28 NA CASGLGAGTEAFF TGTGCCAGCGGCCTGGGGGCGGGAACTGAAGCTTTCTTT
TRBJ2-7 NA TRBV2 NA CASSERSEQYF TGTGCCAGCAGTGAAAGGTCCGAGCAGTACTTC
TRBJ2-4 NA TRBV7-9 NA CASSLEGTEYF TGTGCCAGCAGCTTAGAGGGCACGGAGTACTTC
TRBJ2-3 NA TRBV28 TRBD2 CASSFQTSGSGVRSTDTQYF TGTGCCAGCAGTTTCCAGACTAGCGGGAGTGGGGTGCGTAGCACAGATACGCAGTATTTT
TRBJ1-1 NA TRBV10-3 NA CATRRDGVYTEAFF TGTGCCACCCGGCGGGACGGGGTTTACACTGAAGCTTTCTTT
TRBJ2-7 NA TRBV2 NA CASTLITQGEQYF TGTGCCAGCACACTTATTACACAGGGCGAGCAGTACTTC
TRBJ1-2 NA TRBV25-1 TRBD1 CASSEGQGVGYTF TGTGCCAGCAGTGAAGGGCAGGGGGTTGGCTACACCTTC
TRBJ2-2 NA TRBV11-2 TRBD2 CASSSGRSSDTGELFF TGTGCCAGCAGCTCCGGGAGGAGTTCGGACACCGGGGAGCTGTTTTTT
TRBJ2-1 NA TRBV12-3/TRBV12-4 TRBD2 CASSLAAYNEQFF TGTGCCAGCAGCCTAGCGGCCTACAATGAGCAGTTCTTC
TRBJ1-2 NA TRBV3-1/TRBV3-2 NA CASSQDTGDGYTF TGTGCCAGCAGCCAAGATACGGGGGATGGCTACACCTTC
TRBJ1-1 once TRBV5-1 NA CASSLAETEAFF TGCGCCAGCAGCTTGGCAGAAACTGAAGCTTTCTTT
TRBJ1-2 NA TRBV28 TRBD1 CASSPPGGYGYTF TGTGCCAGCAGCCCCCCAGGGGGCTATGGCTACACCTTC
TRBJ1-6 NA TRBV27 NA CASGIRVSYNSPLHF TGTGCCAGCGGCATCAGGGTATCCTATAATTCACCCCTCCACTTT
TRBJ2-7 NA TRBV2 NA CASSTGLAPYEQYF TGTGCCAGCAGTACGGGGCTAGCCCCCTACGAGCAGTACTTC
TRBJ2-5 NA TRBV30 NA CAWSVQYQAQYF TGTGCCTGGAGTGTCCAGTATCAGGCCCAGTACTTC
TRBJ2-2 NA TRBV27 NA CASSLWDTGELFF TGTGCCAGCAGTTTATGGGACACCGGGGAGCTGTTTTTT
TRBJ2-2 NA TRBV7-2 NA CASSLQSSINTGELFF TGTGCCAGCAGCTTACAGAGTAGCATTAACACCGGGGAGCTGTTTTTT
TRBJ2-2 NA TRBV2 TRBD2 CASTLAGTGELFF TGTGCCAGCACCTTAGCGGGGACCGGGGAGCTGTTTTTT
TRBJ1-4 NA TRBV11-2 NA CASSMTPSTNEKLFF TGTGCCAGCAGCATGACCCCATCAACTAATGAAAAACTGTTTTTT
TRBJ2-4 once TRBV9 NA CASSPLLAKNIQYF TGTGCCAGCAGCCCCCTCCTAGCCAAAAACATTCAGTACTTC
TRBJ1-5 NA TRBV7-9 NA CASSPRGANQPQHF TGTGCCAGCAGCCCCCGGGGGGCCAATCAGCCCCAGCATTTT
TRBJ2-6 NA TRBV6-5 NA CASSWTHSGANVLTF TGTGCCAGCAGTTGGACCCACTCTGGGGCCAACGTCCTGACTTTC
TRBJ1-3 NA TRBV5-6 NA CASSPGRVGGTIYF TGTGCCAGCAGCCCCGGCCGAGTCGGGGGCACCATATATTTT
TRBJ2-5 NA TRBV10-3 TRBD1 CAISRQGAQYF TGTGCCATCTCTCGCCAGGGGGCCCAGTACTTC
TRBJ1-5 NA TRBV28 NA CASRAAGSGQPQHF TGTGCCAGCAGAGCCGCCGGGTCTGGGCAGCCCCAGCATTTT
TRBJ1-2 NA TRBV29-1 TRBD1 CSVERDRSYGYTF TGCAGCGTTGAACGGGACAGGTCGTATGGCTACACCTTC
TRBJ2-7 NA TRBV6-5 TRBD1 CASSYSGTGSYEQYF TGTGCCAGCAGTTACTCAGGGACAGGTTCCTACGAGCAGTACTTC
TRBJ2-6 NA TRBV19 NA CASTVSGANVLTF TGTGCCAGTACCGTTTCTGGGGCCAACGTCCTGACTTTC
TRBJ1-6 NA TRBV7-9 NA CASSLHDSGNSPLHF TGTGCCAGCAGCTTACATGACAGCGGTAATTCACCCCTCCACTTT
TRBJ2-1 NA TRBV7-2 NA CASSLVSGYNEQFF TGTGCCAGCAGCTTAGTGAGTGGCTACAATGAGCAGTTCTTC
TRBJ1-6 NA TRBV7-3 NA CASSLFGDNSPLHF TGTGCCAGCAGCTTATTCGGGGATAATTCACCCCTCCACTTT
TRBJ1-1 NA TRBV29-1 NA CSVGPPNTEAFF TGCAGCGTCGGACCTCCGAACACTGAAGCTTTCTTT
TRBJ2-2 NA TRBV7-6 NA CASSPESRGRTGELFF TGTGCCAGCAGCCCGGAGAGCAGGGGAAGAACCGGGGAGCTGTTTTTT
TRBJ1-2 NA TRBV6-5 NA CASSIEWAGGGGYTF TGTGCCAGCAGTATTGAATGGGCTGGGGGAGGAGGCTACACCTTC
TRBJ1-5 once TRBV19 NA CASSPKELVSNQPQHF TGTGCCAGTAGTCCTAAGGAGTTGGTAAGCAATCAGCCCCAGCATTTT
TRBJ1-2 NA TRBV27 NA CASSPGRTSTGYTF TGTGCCAGCAGTCCAGGTAGGACATCCACTGGCTACACCTTC
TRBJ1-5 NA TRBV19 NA CASSSRDGYNQPQHF TGTGCCAGTAGTTCCCGGGACGGATACAATCAGCCCCAGCATTTT
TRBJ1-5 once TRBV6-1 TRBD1 CASRSRGDSNQPQHF TGTGCCAGCAGAAGCAGGGGGGATAGCAATCAGCCCCAGCATTTT
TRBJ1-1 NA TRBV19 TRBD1 CASSATGTGVSSAEAFF TGTGCCAGTAGTGCGACCGGGACAGGGGTCTCGTCCGCTGAAGCTTTCTTT
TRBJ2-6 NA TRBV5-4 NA CASSLAGKPGANVLTF TGTGCCAGCAGCTTGGCCGGGAAACCTGGGGCCAACGTCCTGACTTTC
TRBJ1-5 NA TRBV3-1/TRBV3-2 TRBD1 CASSIDRGRNQPQHF TGTGCCAGCAGCATCGACAGGGGCCGTAATCAGCCCCAGCATTTT
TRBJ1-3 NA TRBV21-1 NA CASSKTQGSLIGNTIYF TGTGCCAGCAGCAAAACGCAGGGGAGTCTTATTGGAAACACCATATATTTT
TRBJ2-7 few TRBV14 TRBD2 CASSQASGYEQYF TGTGCCAGCAGCCAGGCTAGCGGCTACGAGCAGTACTTC
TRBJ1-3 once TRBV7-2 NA CASSLNPPTRSGNTIYF TGTGCCAGCAGCTTAAACCCACCCACCCGCTCTGGAAACACCATATATTTT
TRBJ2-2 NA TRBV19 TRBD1 CASAGQGNTGELFF TGTGCCAGCGCGGGACAGGGGAACACCGGGGAGCTGTTTTTT
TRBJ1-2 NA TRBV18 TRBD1 CASSPTGTAIYGYTF TGTGCCAGCTCACCAACCGGGACAGCAATCTATGGCTACACCTTC
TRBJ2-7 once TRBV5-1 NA CASSLGGTNSYEQYF TGCGCCAGCAGCTTGGGCGGGACCAACTCCTACGAGCAGTACTTC
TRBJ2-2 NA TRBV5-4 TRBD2 CASSLFVSGAGELFF TGTGCCAGCAGCTTGTTCGTTAGCGGGGCCGGGGAGCTGTTTTTT
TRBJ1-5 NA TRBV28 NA CASSIFREGDQPQHF TGTGCCAGCAGCATATTCCGGGAAGGGGATCAGCCCCAGCATTTT